This T cell receptor (beta chain) was captured by sequencing in a study of cytotoxic CD8 clonotypes in ibrutinib-treated CLL. Investigators sought sequencing depths of between 1 in 200,000 and 1 in 1 million T cells. Assay: immunoSEQ multiplex PCR; the TCRdb copy retains only in-frame clones and omits some. The data show 100,000 to 150,000 clones, approximately 85% seen once. The sequences come from PBMCs, collected after 24 months of ibrutinib treatment. The sequence was obtained from a human donor with chronic lymphocytic leukemia.

This CDR3 reads CASSPGSGNTIYF. The CDR3 nucleotides are TGTGCCAGCAGCCCCGGTTCTGGAAACACCATATATTTT. The rearrangement joins TRBV5-4 to TRBJ1-3; D is ambiguous. The V gene's germline CDR1 is SGHNT and CDR2 YYREEE (reference sequence). This CDR3 spans 13 amino acids. V lost 4 bases and J lost 1, with 6 bases in between.